A selection of T cell receptor beta chains follows, all from one sample in a study of blood T cell repertoires in COVID-19. The method was immunoSEQ multiplex PCR; TCRdb's version includes in-frame clones alone and lacks a portion of them. Of around 480,000 clones in the sample, about 90% were seen once. Sequencing input: PBMCs or T cells enriched from blood (not recorded which). The receptors shown here come from a woman aged 18 to 35 who had recovered from COVID-19. CDR3s include the opening cysteine and the closing phenylalanine or tryptophan. D genes are given only for firm matches. Size is stated for part of the rows, as once, few or many counts, or as a class when the clone is expanded.

clone size: NA; CDR3 length: 10; V gene: TRBV29-1; J gene: TRBJ1-2; D gene: TRBD1; CDR3 protein: CSVGTGRYTF; CDR3 DNA: TGCAGCGTGGGGACAGGGCGGTACACCTTC
clone size: NA; CDR3 length: 14; V gene: TRBV5-4; J gene: TRBJ2-1; D gene: NA; CDR3 protein: CASSRDSGYNEQFF; CDR3 DNA: TGTGCCAGCAGCCGGGACAGCGGGTACAATGAGCAGTTCTTC
clone size: NA; CDR3 length: 12; V gene: TRBV3-1/TRBV3-2; J gene: TRBJ1-1; D gene: NA; CDR3 protein: CASSQGRLQAFF; CDR3 DNA: TGTGCCAGCAGCCAAGGTCGCCTACAAGCTTTCTTT
clone size: NA; CDR3 length: 11; V gene: TRBV20-1; J gene: TRBJ1-2; D gene: NA; CDR3 protein: CSTQVFDGYTF; CDR3 DNA: TGCAGTACACAGGTTTTCGACGGCTACACCTTC
clone size: few; CDR3 length: 15; V gene: TRBV30; J gene: TRBJ2-3; D gene: TRBD1; CDR3 protein: CAWSVGDRAADTQYF; CDR3 DNA: TGTGCCTGGAGTGTAGGTGACAGGGCGGCAGATACGCAGTATTTT
clone size: NA; CDR3 length: 12; V gene: TRBV5-1; J gene: TRBJ1-2; D gene: NA; CDR3 protein: CASSEGDNGYTF; CDR3 DNA: TGCGCCAGCAGCGAGGGTGATAATGGCTACACCTTC
clone size: NA; CDR3 length: 13; V gene: TRBV7-3; J gene: TRBJ2-5; D gene: NA; CDR3 protein: CASSPLGGETQYF; CDR3 DNA: TGTGCCAGCAGCCCCCTGGGCGGGGAGACCCAGTACTTC
clone size: NA; CDR3 length: 17; V gene: TRBV6-1; J gene: TRBJ1-5; D gene: NA; CDR3 protein: CASSGGTYGDSNQPQHF; CDR3 DNA: TGTGCCAGCAGTGGAGGGACATACGGGGATAGCAATCAGCCCCAGCATTTT
clone size: NA; CDR3 length: 14; V gene: TRBV19; J gene: TRBJ1-2; D gene: NA; CDR3 protein: CASSPRDPPYGYTF; CDR3 DNA: TGTGCCAGTAGTCCCCGGGATCCCCCCTATGGCTACACCTTC
clone size: NA; CDR3 length: 13; V gene: TRBV5-5; J gene: TRBJ1-3; D gene: NA; CDR3 protein: CASSLAPGNTIYF; CDR3 DNA: TGTGCCAGCAGCTTGGCTCCCGGAAACACCATATATTTT
clone size: NA; CDR3 length: 13; V gene: TRBV12-3/TRBV12-4; J gene: TRBJ1-2; D gene: NA; CDR3 protein: CASSFGVDYGYTF; CDR3 DNA: TGTGCCAGCAGTTTCGGAGTTGACTATGGCTACACCTTC
clone size: NA; CDR3 length: 16; V gene: TRBV5-1; J gene: TRBJ2-1; D gene: NA; CDR3 protein: CASSLQPPEWFHEQFF; CDR3 DNA: TGCGCCAGCAGCTTACAGCCGCCTGAATGGTTTCATGAGCAGTTCTTC
clone size: NA; CDR3 length: 15; V gene: TRBV6-1; J gene: TRBJ1-4; D gene: TRBD1; CDR3 protein: CASSDLTGGSEKLFF; CDR3 DNA: TGTGCCAGCAGTGATCTGACAGGGGGAAGTGAAAAACTGTTTTTT
clone size: NA; CDR3 length: 17; V gene: TRBV2; J gene: TRBJ1-5; D gene: TRBD1; CDR3 protein: CASRRGGQVFVNQPQHF; CDR3 DNA: TGTGCCAGCAGGCGGGGCGGACAGGTCTTTGTCAATCAGCCCCAGCATTTT
clone size: NA; CDR3 length: 13; V gene: TRBV29-1; J gene: TRBJ1-1; D gene: TRBD1; CDR3 protein: CSVAGGMNTEAFF; CDR3 DNA: TGCAGCGTTGCAGGGGGAATGAACACTGAAGCTTTCTTT
clone size: NA; CDR3 length: 12; V gene: TRBV2; J gene: TRBJ1-2; D gene: NA; CDR3 protein: CASSAGRRGYTF; CDR3 DNA: TGTGCCAGCAGTGCGGGGAGAAGGGGCTACACCTTC
clone size: NA; CDR3 length: 15; V gene: TRBV7-9; J gene: TRBJ1-6; D gene: NA; CDR3 protein: CASSPGGSYNSPLHF; CDR3 DNA: TGTGCCAGCAGCCCCGGGGGGAGCTATAATTCACCCCTCCACTTT
clone size: few; CDR3 length: 14; V gene: TRBV5-1; J gene: TRBJ2-1; D gene: NA; CDR3 protein: CASSLHYSYNEQFF; CDR3 DNA: TGCGCCAGCAGCTTGCACTATTCCTACAATGAGCAGTTCTTC
clone size: NA; CDR3 length: 16; V gene: TRBV7-9; J gene: TRBJ2-2; D gene: TRBD1; CDR3 protein: CASSLGQVLNTGELFF; CDR3 DNA: TGTGCCAGCAGCTTGGGACAGGTTTTAAACACCGGGGAGCTGTTTTTT
clone size: NA; CDR3 length: 14; V gene: TRBV11-2; J gene: TRBJ1-2; D gene: NA; CDR3 protein: CASSLWGRGYGYTF; CDR3 DNA: TGTGCCAGCAGCTTATGGGGGCGCGGCTATGGCTACACCTTC
clone size: once; CDR3 length: 14; V gene: TRBV7-2; J gene: TRBJ2-7; D gene: NA; CDR3 protein: CASSLPYGGYEQYF; CDR3 DNA: TGTGCCAGCAGCTTACCCTATGGGGGGTACGAGCAGTACTTC
clone size: NA; CDR3 length: 15; V gene: TRBV5-1; J gene: TRBJ1-2; D gene: NA; CDR3 protein: CASSFQGEGNYGYTF; CDR3 DNA: TGCGCCAGCAGCTTCCAAGGGGAGGGGAACTATGGCTACACCTTC
clone size: NA; CDR3 length: 14; V gene: TRBV15; J gene: TRBJ1-1; D gene: NA; CDR3 protein: CATSTGHTNTEAFF; CDR3 DNA: TGTGCCACCAGCACCGGACATACGAACACTGAAGCTTTCTTT
clone size: NA; CDR3 length: 15; V gene: TRBV7-9; J gene: TRBJ2-2; D gene: TRBD1; CDR3 protein: CASSLDRGPTGELFF; CDR3 DNA: TGTGCCAGCAGCTTGGACAGGGGGCCCACCGGGGAGCTGTTTTTT
clone size: few; CDR3 length: 13; V gene: TRBV24-1; J gene: TRBJ2-7; D gene: TRBD1; CDR3 protein: CVRSDRGPYEQYF; CDR3 DNA: TGTGTAAGGTCAGACAGGGGTCCCTACGAGCAGTACTTC
clone size: NA; CDR3 length: 13; V gene: TRBV19; J gene: TRBJ2-5; D gene: TRBD1; CDR3 protein: CASSGTAGETQYF; CDR3 DNA: TGTGCCAGTAGTGGGACAGCTGGAGAGACCCAGTACTTC
clone size: NA; CDR3 length: 16; V gene: TRBV7-2; J gene: TRBJ2-7; D gene: TRBD1; CDR3 protein: CASSLVSGTASYEQYF; CDR3 DNA: TGTGCCAGCAGCTTAGTCTCCGGGACAGCCTCCTACGAGCAGTACTTC
clone size: many; CDR3 length: 15; V gene: TRBV4-1; J gene: TRBJ2-7; D gene: NA; CDR3 protein: CASSQGRGGDYEQYF; CDR3 DNA: TGCGCCAGCAGCCAAGGAAGAGGCGGAGACTACGAGCAGTACTTC
clone size: NA; CDR3 length: 15; V gene: TRBV19; J gene: TRBJ1-1; D gene: TRBD1; CDR3 protein: CASSPRTGGWTEAFF; CDR3 DNA: TGTGCCAGTAGTCCGCGGACAGGGGGGTGGACTGAAGCTTTCTTT
clone size: NA; CDR3 length: 15; V gene: TRBV28; J gene: TRBJ1-1; D gene: NA; CDR3 protein: CASSLGKGSNTEAFF; CDR3 DNA: TGTGCCAGCAGTTTAGGAAAGGGGTCGAACACTGAAGCTTTCTTT
clone size: NA; CDR3 length: 15; V gene: TRBV9; J gene: TRBJ2-1; D gene: TRBD1; CDR3 protein: CASSLTGGKGNEQFF; CDR3 DNA: TGTGCCAGCAGCTTGACAGGGGGAAAAGGCAATGAGCAGTTCTTC
clone size: NA; CDR3 length: 18; V gene: TRBV5-1; J gene: TRBJ2-7; D gene: TRBD2; CDR3 protein: CASSFQTSGGASMYEQYF; CDR3 DNA: TGCGCCAGCAGCTTCCAGACTAGCGGGGGGGCCAGTATGTACGAGCAGTACTTC
clone size: NA; CDR3 length: 14; V gene: TRBV28; J gene: TRBJ1-1; D gene: TRBD1; CDR3 protein: CASNTGGAKTEAFF; CDR3 DNA: TGTGCCAGCAATACAGGGGGCGCTAAGACTGAAGCTTTCTTT
clone size: NA; CDR3 length: 15; V gene: TRBV7-8; J gene: TRBJ2-2; D gene: NA; CDR3 protein: CASSLWASNTGELFF; CDR3 DNA: TGTGCCAGCAGCTTATGGGCTTCGAACACCGGGGAGCTGTTTTTT
clone size: NA; CDR3 length: 11; V gene: TRBV27; J gene: TRBJ1-1; D gene: NA; CDR3 protein: CASIMGPEAFF; CDR3 DNA: TGTGCCAGCATAATGGGCCCTGAAGCTTTCTTT
clone size: NA; CDR3 length: 15; V gene: TRBV7-9; J gene: TRBJ1-6; D gene: NA; CDR3 protein: CATRRGGTPNSPLHF; CDR3 DNA: TGTGCCACCCGGCGGGGGGGGACCCCTAATTCACCCCTCCACTTT
clone size: NA; CDR3 length: 19; V gene: TRBV7-6; J gene: TRBJ2-6; D gene: TRBD2; CDR3 protein: CASSLTSGGQYSGANVLTF; CDR3 DNA: TGTGCCAGCAGCTTGACTAGCGGGGGGCAATACTCTGGGGCCAACGTCCTGACTTTC
clone size: NA; CDR3 length: 15; V gene: TRBV5-1; J gene: TRBJ1-2; D gene: TRBD1; CDR3 protein: CASSLGGGIMDGYTF; CDR3 DNA: TGCGCCAGCAGCTTAGGAGGGGGCATCATGGATGGCTACACCTTC
clone size: NA; CDR3 length: 14; V gene: TRBV6-5; J gene: TRBJ1-2; D gene: NA; CDR3 protein: CASRTSGGNYGYTF; CDR3 DNA: TGTGCCAGCAGGACTAGTGGCGGTAACTATGGCTACACCTTC
clone size: NA; CDR3 length: 11; V gene: TRBV29-1; J gene: TRBJ2-1; D gene: NA; CDR3 protein: CSVGLHNEQFF; CDR3 DNA: TGCAGCGTTGGCCTACACAATGAGCAGTTCTTC
clone size: NA; CDR3 length: 19; V gene: TRBV4-1; J gene: TRBJ1-2; D gene: NA; CDR3 protein: CASSLHPRRAQSVWGTYYF; CDR3 DNA: TGCGCCAGCAGCCTCCACCCCCGGCGGGCACAATCAGTTTGGGGAACATACTACTTC
clone size: NA; CDR3 length: 18; V gene: TRBV10-1; J gene: TRBJ2-3; D gene: TRBD2; CDR3 protein: CASIKTSGGDYGTDTQYF; CDR3 DNA: TGCGCCAGCATTAAGACTAGCGGGGGAGATTACGGCACAGATACGCAGTATTTT
clone size: NA; CDR3 length: 15; V gene: TRBV10-3; J gene: TRBJ2-1; D gene: NA; CDR3 protein: CAISGGGAFEGEQFF; CDR3 DNA: TGTGCCATCAGTGGAGGGGGTGCCTTCGAAGGGGAGCAGTTCTTC
clone size: NA; CDR3 length: 15; V gene: TRBV19; J gene: TRBJ2-3; D gene: NA; CDR3 protein: CASSTPGSKGDTQYF; CDR3 DNA: TGTGCCAGTAGTACACCGGGATCAAAAGGAGATACGCAGTATTTT
clone size: NA; CDR3 length: 13; V gene: TRBV6-5; J gene: TRBJ2-7; D gene: TRBD1; CDR3 protein: CASRRQGSYEQYF; CDR3 DNA: TGTGCCAGCAGGAGACAGGGATCCTACGAGCAGTACTTC
clone size: NA; CDR3 length: 18; V gene: TRBV4-1; J gene: TRBJ2-3; D gene: NA; CDR3 protein: CASSPKPADGNWGDTQYF; CDR3 DNA: TGCGCCAGCAGCCCAAAACCAGCGGACGGCAACTGGGGAGATACGCAGTATTTT
clone size: few; CDR3 length: 14; V gene: TRBV24-1; J gene: TRBJ2-5; D gene: NA; CDR3 protein: CATSDLDSQETQYF; CDR3 DNA: TGTGCCACCAGTGATTTGGACAGCCAAGAGACCCAGTACTTC
clone size: NA; CDR3 length: 14; V gene: TRBV2; J gene: TRBJ2-1; D gene: TRBD2; CDR3 protein: CAVKGTSGYNEQFF; CDR3 DNA: TGTGCCGTGAAAGGGACTAGCGGCTACAATGAGCAGTTCTTC
clone size: many; CDR3 length: 18; V gene: TRBV11-3; J gene: TRBJ2-1; D gene: TRBD2; CDR3 protein: CASSRSGGASRSYNEQFF; CDR3 DNA: TGTGCCAGCAGCCGTAGCGGGGGGGCCTCTCGCTCCTACAATGAGCAGTTCTTC
clone size: once; CDR3 length: 20; V gene: TRBV27; J gene: TRBJ2-1; D gene: TRBD1; CDR3 protein: CASSLLPGQGAQSRYNEQFF; CDR3 DNA: TGTGCCAGCAGTCTATTACCGGGACAGGGGGCCCAATCCCGATACAATGAGCAGTTCTTC